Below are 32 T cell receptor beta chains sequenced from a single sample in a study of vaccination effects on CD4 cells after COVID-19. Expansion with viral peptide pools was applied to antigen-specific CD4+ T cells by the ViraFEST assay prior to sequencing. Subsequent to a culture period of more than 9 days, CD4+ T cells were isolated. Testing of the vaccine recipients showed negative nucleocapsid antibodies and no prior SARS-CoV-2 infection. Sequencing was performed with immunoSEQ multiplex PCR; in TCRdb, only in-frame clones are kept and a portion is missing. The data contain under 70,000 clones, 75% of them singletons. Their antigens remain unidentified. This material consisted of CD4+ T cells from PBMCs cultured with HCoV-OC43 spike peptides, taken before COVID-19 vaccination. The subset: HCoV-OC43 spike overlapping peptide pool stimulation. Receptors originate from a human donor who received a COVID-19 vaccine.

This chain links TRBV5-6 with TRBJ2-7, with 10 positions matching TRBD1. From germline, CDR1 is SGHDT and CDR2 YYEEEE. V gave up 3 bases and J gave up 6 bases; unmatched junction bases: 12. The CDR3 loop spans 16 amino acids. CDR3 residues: CASSYRQGAIYTEQYV. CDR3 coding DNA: TGTGCCAGCAGCTACAGACAGGGGGCGATTTATACCGAGCAGTACGTC.

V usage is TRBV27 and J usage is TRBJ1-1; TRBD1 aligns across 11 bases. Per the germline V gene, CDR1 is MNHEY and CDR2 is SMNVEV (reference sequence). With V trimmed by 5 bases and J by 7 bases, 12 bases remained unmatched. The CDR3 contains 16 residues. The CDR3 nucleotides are TGTGCCAGCAGTCCTAAAAATAGGACAGGGGGCTTTGAAGCTTTCTTT. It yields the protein CASSPKNRTGGFEAFF.

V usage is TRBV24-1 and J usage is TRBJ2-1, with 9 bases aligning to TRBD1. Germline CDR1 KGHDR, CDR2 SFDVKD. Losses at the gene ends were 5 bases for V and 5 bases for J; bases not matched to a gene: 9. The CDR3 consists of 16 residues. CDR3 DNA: TGTGCCACCAGTGGGACCGGGACAGGGTCCCACAATGAGCAGTTCTTC. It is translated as CATSGTGTGSHNEQFF.

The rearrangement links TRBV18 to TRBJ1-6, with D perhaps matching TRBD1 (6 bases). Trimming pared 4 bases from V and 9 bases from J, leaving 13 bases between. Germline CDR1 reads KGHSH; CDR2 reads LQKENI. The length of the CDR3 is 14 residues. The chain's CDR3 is CASSRTAGGSPLHF. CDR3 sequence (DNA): TGTGCCAGCTCACGGACAGCGGGTGGTTCACCCCTCCACTTT.

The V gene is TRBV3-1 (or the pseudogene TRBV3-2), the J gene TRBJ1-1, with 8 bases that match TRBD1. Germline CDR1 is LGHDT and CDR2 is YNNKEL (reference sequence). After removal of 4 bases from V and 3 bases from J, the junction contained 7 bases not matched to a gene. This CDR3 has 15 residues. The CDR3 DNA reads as TGTGCCAGCAGCCCCTCCAGGGACAGGTACACTGAAGCTTTCTTT. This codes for CASSPSRDRYTEAFF.

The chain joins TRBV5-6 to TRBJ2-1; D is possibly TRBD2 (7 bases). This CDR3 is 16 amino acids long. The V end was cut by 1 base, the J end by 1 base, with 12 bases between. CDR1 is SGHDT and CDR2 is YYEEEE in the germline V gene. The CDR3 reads CASSLFGGASYNEQFF. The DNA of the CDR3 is TGTGCCAGCAGCTTGTTTGGGGGGGCATCCTACAATGAGCAGTTCTTC.

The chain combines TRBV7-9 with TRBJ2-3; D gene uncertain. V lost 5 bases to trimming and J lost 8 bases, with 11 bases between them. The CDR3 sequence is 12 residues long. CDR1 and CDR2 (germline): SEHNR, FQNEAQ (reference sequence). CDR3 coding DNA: TGTGCCAGCAGCCCCGACACGAGTACGCAGTATTTT. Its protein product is CASSPDTSTQYF.

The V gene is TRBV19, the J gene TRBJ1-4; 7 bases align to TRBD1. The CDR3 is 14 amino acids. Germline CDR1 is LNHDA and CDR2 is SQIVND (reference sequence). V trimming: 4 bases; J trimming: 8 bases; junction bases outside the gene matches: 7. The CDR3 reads CASSNRGFKEKLFF. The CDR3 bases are TGTGCCAGTAGTAACAGGGGTTTTAAGGAAAAACTGTTTTTT.

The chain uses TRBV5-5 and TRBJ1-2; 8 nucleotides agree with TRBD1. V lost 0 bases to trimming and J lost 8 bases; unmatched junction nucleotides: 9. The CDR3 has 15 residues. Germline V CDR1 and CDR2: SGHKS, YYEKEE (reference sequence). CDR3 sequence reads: CASSLGMDRARGYTF. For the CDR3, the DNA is TGTGCCAGCAGCTTGGGAATGGACAGGGCTAGGGGCTACACCTTC.

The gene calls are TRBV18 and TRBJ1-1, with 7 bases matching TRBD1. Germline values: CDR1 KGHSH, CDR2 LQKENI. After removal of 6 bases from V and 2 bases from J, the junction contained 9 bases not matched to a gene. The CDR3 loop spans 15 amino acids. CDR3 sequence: CASSLRTGLNTEAFF. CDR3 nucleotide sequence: TGTGCCAGCTCCCTCCGGACAGGTTTAAACACTGAAGCTTTCTTT.

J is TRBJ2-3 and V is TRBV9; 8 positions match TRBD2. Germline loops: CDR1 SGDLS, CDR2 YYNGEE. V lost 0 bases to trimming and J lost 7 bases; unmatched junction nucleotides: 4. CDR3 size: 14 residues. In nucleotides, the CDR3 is TGTGCCAGCAGCGTAGCGGGGGGGCCTTATACGCAGTATTTT. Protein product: CASSVAGGPYTQYF.

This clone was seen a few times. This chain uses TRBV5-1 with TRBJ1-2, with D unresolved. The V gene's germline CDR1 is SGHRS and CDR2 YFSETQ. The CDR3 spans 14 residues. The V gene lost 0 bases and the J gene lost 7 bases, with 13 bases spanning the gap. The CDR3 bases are TGCGCCAGCAGCTTGGGGCAGGCCGAGGTTGGCTACACCTTC. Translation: CASSLGQAEVGYTF.

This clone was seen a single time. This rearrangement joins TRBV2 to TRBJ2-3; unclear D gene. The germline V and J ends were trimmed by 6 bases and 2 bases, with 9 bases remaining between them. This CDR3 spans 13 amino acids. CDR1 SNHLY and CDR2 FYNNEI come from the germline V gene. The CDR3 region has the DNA TGTGCCAGCAGACGAACCACCACAGATACGCAGTATTTT. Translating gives CASRRTTTDTQYF.

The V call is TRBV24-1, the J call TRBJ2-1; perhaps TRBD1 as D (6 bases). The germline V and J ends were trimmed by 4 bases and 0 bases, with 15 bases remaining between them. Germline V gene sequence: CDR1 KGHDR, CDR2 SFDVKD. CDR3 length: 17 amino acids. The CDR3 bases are TGTGCCACCAGTGACCCTTGGACAGAGAGCTCCTACAATGAGCAGTTCTTC. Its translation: CATSDPWTESSYNEQFF.

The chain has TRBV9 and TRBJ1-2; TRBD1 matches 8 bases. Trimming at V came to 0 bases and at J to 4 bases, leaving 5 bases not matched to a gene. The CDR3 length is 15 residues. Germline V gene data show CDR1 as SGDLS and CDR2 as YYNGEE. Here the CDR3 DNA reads TGTGCCAGCAGCGTAGAAACAGGGGGTGCCTATGGCTACACCTTC. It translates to CASSVETGGAYGYTF.

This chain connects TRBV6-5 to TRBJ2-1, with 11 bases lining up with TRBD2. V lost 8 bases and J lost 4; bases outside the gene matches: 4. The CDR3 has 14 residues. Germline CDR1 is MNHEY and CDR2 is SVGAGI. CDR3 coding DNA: TGTGCCAGCTCTCTAGCGGGGGGATACAATGAGCAGTTCTTC. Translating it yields CASSLAGGYNEQFF.

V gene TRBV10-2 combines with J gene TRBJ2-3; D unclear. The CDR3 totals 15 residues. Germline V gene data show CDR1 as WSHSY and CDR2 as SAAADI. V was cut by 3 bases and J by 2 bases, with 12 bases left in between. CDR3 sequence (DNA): TGCGCCAGCAGTGATCCCGGAACCCCCACAGATACGCAGTATTTT. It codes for CASSDPGTPTDTQYF.

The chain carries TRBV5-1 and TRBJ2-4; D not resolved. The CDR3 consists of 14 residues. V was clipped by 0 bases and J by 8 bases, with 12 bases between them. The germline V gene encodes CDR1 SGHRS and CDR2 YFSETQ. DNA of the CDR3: TGCGCCAGCAGCTTGGAAAGACAATCGGACATTCAGTACTTC. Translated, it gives CASSLERQSDIQYF.

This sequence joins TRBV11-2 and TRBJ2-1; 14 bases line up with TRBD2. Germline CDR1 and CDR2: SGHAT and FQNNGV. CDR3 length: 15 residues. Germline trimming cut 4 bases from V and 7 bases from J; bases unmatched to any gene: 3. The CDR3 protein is CASSSGTSGGNEQFF. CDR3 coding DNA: TGTGCCAGCAGCTCCGGGACTAGCGGGGGTAATGAGCAGTTCTTC.

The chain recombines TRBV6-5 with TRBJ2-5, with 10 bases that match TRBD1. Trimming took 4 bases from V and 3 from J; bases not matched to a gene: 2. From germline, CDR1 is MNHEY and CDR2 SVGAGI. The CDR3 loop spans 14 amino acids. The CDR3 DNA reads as TGTGCCAGCAGTTCCGGGACAGGGGAAGAGACCCAGTACTTC. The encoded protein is CASSSGTGEETQYF.

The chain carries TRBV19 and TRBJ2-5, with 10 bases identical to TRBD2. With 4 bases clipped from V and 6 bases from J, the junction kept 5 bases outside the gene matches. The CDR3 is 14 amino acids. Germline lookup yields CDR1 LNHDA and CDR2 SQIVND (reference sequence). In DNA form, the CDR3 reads TGTGCCAGTAGTAGGAGCGGGGGGGCCAAGACCCAGTACTTC. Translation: CASSRSGGAKTQYF.

The CDR3 region has the DNA TGCAGTGCTAGTGCCAGGGGTGGCTATGGCTACACCTTC. Encoded protein: CSASARGGYGYTF. The chain combines TRBV20-1 with TRBJ1-2; D may be TRBD1 (6 bases). Trimming took off 3 bases at V and 4 bases at J, with 12 bases between the two ends. CDR1 and CDR2 (germline): DFQATT, SNEGSKA (reference sequence). The CDR3 spans 13 residues.

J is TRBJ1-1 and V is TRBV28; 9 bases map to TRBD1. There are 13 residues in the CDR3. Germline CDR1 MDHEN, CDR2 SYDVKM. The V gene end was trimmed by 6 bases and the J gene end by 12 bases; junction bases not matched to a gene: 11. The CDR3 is CASSREQGATTFF. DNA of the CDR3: TGTGCCAGCAGCCGCGAACAGGGGGCTACGACTTTCTTT.

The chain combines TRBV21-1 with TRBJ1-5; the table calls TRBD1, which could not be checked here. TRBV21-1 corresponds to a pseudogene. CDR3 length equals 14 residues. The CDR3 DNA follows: TGTGCCGACAGGGACGGAAATAGCAATCAGCCCCAGCATTTT. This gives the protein CADRDGNSNQPQHF.

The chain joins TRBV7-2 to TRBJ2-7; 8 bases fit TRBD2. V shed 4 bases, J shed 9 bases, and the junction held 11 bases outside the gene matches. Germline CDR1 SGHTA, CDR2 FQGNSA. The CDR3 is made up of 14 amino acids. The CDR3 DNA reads TGTGCCAGCAGCTGGGGATTCGGCAGCGGGGGGCAGTACGTC. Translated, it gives CASSWGFGSGGQYV.

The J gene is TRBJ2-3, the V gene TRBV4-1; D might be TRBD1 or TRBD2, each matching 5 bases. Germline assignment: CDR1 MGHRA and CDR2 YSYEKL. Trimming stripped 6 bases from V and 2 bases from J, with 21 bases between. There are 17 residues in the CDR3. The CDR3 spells CASRFEAGTTNTDTQYF. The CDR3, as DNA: TGCGCCAGCAGATTCGAAGCCGGGACCACCAACACAGATACGCAGTATTTT.

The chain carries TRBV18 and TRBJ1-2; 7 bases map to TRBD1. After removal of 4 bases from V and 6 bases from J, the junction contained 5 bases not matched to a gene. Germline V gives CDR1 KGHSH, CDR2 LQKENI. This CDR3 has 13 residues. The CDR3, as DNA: TGTGCCAGCTCACAAGGACAGGCTAATGGCTACACCTTC. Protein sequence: CASSQGQANGYTF.

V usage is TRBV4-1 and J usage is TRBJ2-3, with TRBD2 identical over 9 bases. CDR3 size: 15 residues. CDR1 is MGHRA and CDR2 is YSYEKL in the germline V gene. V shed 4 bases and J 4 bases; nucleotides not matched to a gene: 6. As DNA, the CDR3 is TGCGCCAGCAGCCGCGGCGGGGGGGTGGCAGATACGCAGTATTTT. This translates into CASSRGGGVADTQYF.

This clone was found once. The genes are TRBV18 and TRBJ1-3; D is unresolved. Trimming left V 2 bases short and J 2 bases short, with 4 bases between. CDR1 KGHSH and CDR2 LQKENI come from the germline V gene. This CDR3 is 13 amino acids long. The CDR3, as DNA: TGTGCCAGCTCACCAGGGACTGGAAACACCATATATTTT. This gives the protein CASSPGTGNTIYF. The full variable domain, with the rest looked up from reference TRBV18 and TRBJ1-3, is NAGVMQNPRHLVRRRGQEARLRCSPMKGHSHVYWYRQLPEEGLKFMVYLQKENIIDESGMPKERFSAEFPKEGPSILRIQQVVRGDSAAYFCASSPGTGNTIYFGEGSWLTVV.

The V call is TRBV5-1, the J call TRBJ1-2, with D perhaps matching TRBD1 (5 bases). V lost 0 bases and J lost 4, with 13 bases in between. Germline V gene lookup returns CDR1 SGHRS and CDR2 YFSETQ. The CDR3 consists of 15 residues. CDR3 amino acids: CASSLEPTASYGYTF. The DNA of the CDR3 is TGCGCCAGCAGCTTGGAACCGACAGCCTCCTATGGCTACACCTTC.

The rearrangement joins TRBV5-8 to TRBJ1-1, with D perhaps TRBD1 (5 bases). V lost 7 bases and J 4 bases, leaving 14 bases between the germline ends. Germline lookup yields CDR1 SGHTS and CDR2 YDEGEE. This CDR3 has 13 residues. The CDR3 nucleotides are TGTGCCAGCCCCGGGGGGTGGGTCACTGAAGCTTTCTTT. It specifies CASPGGWVTEAFF.

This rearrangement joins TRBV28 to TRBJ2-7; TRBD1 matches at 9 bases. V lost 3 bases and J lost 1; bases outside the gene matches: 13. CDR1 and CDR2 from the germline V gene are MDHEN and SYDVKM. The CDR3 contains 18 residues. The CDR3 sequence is CASSFSLYGGTGSYEQYV. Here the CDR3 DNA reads TGTGCCAGCAGTTTTTCCCTCTACGGGGGGACAGGGTCCTACGAGCAGTACGTC.